This TCR beta chain was observed in a study of blood T cells in healthy people across ages. This CDR3 has 13 amino acids. CDR1 and CDR2 (germline): DFQATT, SNEGSKA (reference sequence). It was with a sample-barcoded 5' primer and a J-beta primer mix that a second PCR of roughly 7 to 12 cycles was run. One entry per CDR3 protein, called by TCRdb with MiXCR from the 5' RACE reads. The table has about a million distinct CDR3 sequences, roughly two fifths seen once; the top ten hold less than 15%. The clonotype comes from a man between 18 and 29 years old in good health. This rearrangement joins TRBV20-1 to TRBJ2-5; D ambiguous. Matching the DNA end better, TRBJ2-1 makes the J call doubtful. The sample taken for sequencing was blood. The CDR3 coding sequence is TGCAGTGCTAGAGAGCCAGGCCAAGAGACCCAGTTCTTC. Amino acid sequence: CSAREPGQETQFF.